The 16 T cell receptor beta chains given below trace back to one sample, sequenced in a study of T cells in Graves' hyperthyroidism and ophthalmopathy. It was RNA transcripts that yielded the amplified TCR beta CDR3 regions. The primer set for the first-round RT-PCR of the TCR CDR3 was HTBI. TCRdb redid the calling of the multiplex PCR reads with MiXCR, one entry per CDR3 protein. The sample contains around 600,000 distinct CDR3 sequences, just under 45% of which appear only once. The sample was peripheral blood or thyroid tissue (not recorded which). Receptors originate from an adult man with Graves' disease, either hyperthyroidism or ophthalmopathy (not recorded which).

This chain links TRBV7-1 with TRBJ2-7; 9 bases fit TRBD1. TRBV7-1 is an ORF, and what it does is uncertain. This CDR3 is built from 16 residues. J lost 0 bases, V lost 3 bases, and 6 bases had no gene match. The CDR3 DNA is TGTGCCAGCAGCTCGATCCTACAGGGGGCCTCCTACGAGCAGTACTTC. Amino acids: CASSSILQGASYEQYF.

The chain links TRBV24-1 to TRBJ1-1; the match to TRBD1 covers 12 bases. The J segment lost 1 base and the V segment lost 6 bases, leaving 11 bases of the junction unmatched. The CDR3 covers 18 residues. CDR1 is KGHDR and CDR2 is SFDVKD in the germline V gene. The CDR3 loop is CATSRRTGQGAENTEAFF. The CDR3, as DNA: TGTGCCACCAGTCGACGTACGGGACAGGGGGCGGAGAACACTGAAGCTTTCTTT.

The genes are TRBV7-8 and TRBJ1-1; D remains ambiguous. The CDR3 has 16 residues. The ends were cut back, 3 bases at V and 1 base at J, with 15 bases in the middle. Germline V gene data show CDR1 as SGHVS and CDR2 as FQNEAQ. CDR3 nucleotides: TGTGCCAGCAGCTTCTACCCCGGCAGCAAGAACACTGAAGCTTTCTTT. Translated: CASSFYPGSKNTEAFF.

This clonotype was found many times. The CDR3 nucleotides read TGCAGCGCCACTACAACCGGGACAACGAACACTGAAGCTTTCTTT. Its protein is CSATTTGTTNTEAFF. V usage is TRBV29-1 and J usage is TRBJ1-1; perhaps TRBD1 as D (6 bases). The CDR3 is 15 residues long. The V gene lost 7 bases and the J gene lost 1 base, with 19 bases spanning the gap. The germline CDR1 and CDR2 sequences are SQVTM and ANQGSEA. Based on the CDR3 plus reference TRBV29-1 and TRBJ1-1, the full variable domain is SAVISQKPSRDICQRGTSLTIQCQVDSQVTMMFWYRQQPGQSLTLIATANQGSEATYESGFVIDKFPISRPNLTFSTLTVSNMSPEDSSIYLCSATTTGTTNTEAFFGQGTRLTVV.

The chain has TRBV5-1 and TRBJ1-6; TRBD1 agrees at 9 bases. The CDR3 runs 16 residues. Germline assignment: CDR1 SGHRS and CDR2 YFSETQ. After removal of 4 bases from V and 5 bases from J, the junction contained 7 bases not matched to a gene. The CDR3 is CASSRRTGDDNSPLHF. The DNA for the CDR3 is TGCGCCAGCAGCCGCCGGACAGGGGACGATAATTCACCCCTCCACTTT.

This clonotype has only a few counts. This chain uses TRBV20-1 with TRBJ1-2; perhaps TRBD1 as D (5 bases). This CDR3 has 11 amino acids. V was clipped by 1 base and J by 6 bases, with 6 bases between them. In germline, CDR1 is DFQATT, CDR2 SNEGSKA (reference sequence). CDR3 loop: CSARVRDGYTF. The CDR3 bases are TGCAGTGCTAGAGTCAGGGATGGCTACACCTTC.

This clonotype was seen ten or more times. The V and J genes are TRBV14 and TRBJ2-6; D not resolved. V was trimmed by 0 bases and J by 1 base, leaving 7 bases between them. The CDR3 sequence is 16 residues long. Germline V CDR1 and CDR2: SGHDN, FVKESK. The CDR3 DNA reads as TGTGCCAGCAGCCAAGATTGGGGTTCTGGGGCCAACGTCCTGACTTTC. Amino acids: CASSQDWGSGANVLTF.

This clonotype came up once. The V call is TRBV2, the J call TRBJ1-2; 10 positions match TRBD1. The ends lost 5 bases at V and 12 bases at J; junction bases unmatched: 9. The CDR3 runs 13 residues. From germline, CDR1 is SNHLY and CDR2 FYNNEI. CDR3 region: CASSSTGGYGNTF. The DNA for the CDR3 is TGTGCCAGCAGTTCGACAGGGGGCTATGGGAACACCTTC.

The chain carries TRBV20-1 and TRBJ2-2; 9 positions match TRBD2. The V segment lost 1 base and the J segment 2 bases; nucleotides outside the gene matches: 2. This CDR3 comprises 15 residues. Germline V CDR1 and CDR2: DFQATT, SNEGSKA (reference sequence). CDR3 bases: TGCAGTGCTAGAGGACTAGCGGAAAACACCGGGGAGCTGTTTTTT. This codes for CSARGLAENTGELFF.

Worth noting for this clonotype: A single base separates this from a much larger clone, so it may be a read error. The chain uses TRBV24-1 and TRBJ2-5, with TRBD2 matching over 9 bases. CDR3 length equals 14 residues. The germline CDR1 and CDR2 sequences are KGHDR and SFDVKD. The CDR3 region is CATSGAGGLETRYF. The CDR3, as DNA: TGTGCCACCAGTGGGGCGGGAGGGCTCGAGACCCGGTACTTC.

The chain uses TRBV29-1 and TRBJ1-1; D ambiguous. The CDR3 runs 13 residues. Germline V gene sequence: CDR1 SQVTM, CDR2 ANQGSEA. V shed 8 bases and J shed 3 bases, with 16 bases lying between them. The CDR3 region is CSLGTSRDTEAFF. The CDR3 nucleotides are TGCAGCTTAGGAACCTCGCGGGACACTGAAGCTTTCTTT.

This clonotype was seen just once. The chain links TRBV6-1 to TRBJ2-5; 12 bases align to TRBD1. J lost 9 bases, V lost 7 bases, and 12 bases had no gene match. Germline V gene sequence: CDR1 MNHNS, CDR2 SASEGT. This CDR3 contains 15 residues. This chain's CDR3 is CASTPGTGGAGSQYF. The CDR3 DNA follows: TGTGCCAGCACTCCCGGGACAGGGGGCGCGGGGTCCCAGTACTTC.

The table lists this clonotype with many counts. V and J are TRBV10-3 and TRBJ2-7; TRBD2 might be the D (6 bases). There are 12 residues in the CDR3. The germline V and J ends were trimmed by 6 bases and 3 bases, with 9 bases remaining between them. Germline V gene lookup returns CDR1 ENHRY and CDR2 SYGVKD. CDR3 DNA: TGTGCCATCAGCCCGGAGGGCTACGAGCAGTACTTC. Amino acids: CAISPEGYEQYF.

Comment on this clonotype: The CDR3 does not close with the conserved phenylalanine or tryptophan, likely indicating a read error. It is unclear where the CDR3 begins or ends on the DNA, so no DNA is shown, and the CDR3 is as TCRdb lists it. The CDR3 sequence is CASSESGPNT. This chain uses TRBV10-1 with TRBJ1-3. The germline V gene encodes CDR1 WNHNN and CDR2 SYGVQD (reference sequence). Ends included, the CDR3 has 10 residues.

The V call is TRBV5-1, the J call TRBJ2-7; 9 nucleotides align to TRBD2. Trimming at V came to 2 bases and at J to 4 bases, leaving 10 bases not matched to a gene. Germline V gives CDR1 SGHRS, CDR2 YFSETQ. The CDR3 consists of 16 residues. The CDR3 here is CASSFFSSGVRYEQYF. CDR3 nucleotide sequence: TGCGCCAGCAGCTTTTTCTCTAGCGGGGTTAGGTACGAGCAGTACTTC.

Worth noting for this clonotype: This could be a read error, since a much larger clone is one nucleotide away. As the CDR3 is not closed by the conserved phenylalanine or tryptophan, this likely results from a read error. The J gene is TRBJ1-2, the V gene TRBV7-9; 7 bases are shared with TRBD1. Germline CDR1 and CDR2: SEHNR and FQNEAQ (reference sequence). This CDR3 has 13 residues. The J segment lost 4 bases and the V segment lost 5 bases, leaving 4 bases of the junction unmatched. In nucleotides, the CDR3 is TGTGCCAGCAGCCCTACAGGGGCCTATGGCTACACCCTC. Its protein is CASSPTGAYGYTL.